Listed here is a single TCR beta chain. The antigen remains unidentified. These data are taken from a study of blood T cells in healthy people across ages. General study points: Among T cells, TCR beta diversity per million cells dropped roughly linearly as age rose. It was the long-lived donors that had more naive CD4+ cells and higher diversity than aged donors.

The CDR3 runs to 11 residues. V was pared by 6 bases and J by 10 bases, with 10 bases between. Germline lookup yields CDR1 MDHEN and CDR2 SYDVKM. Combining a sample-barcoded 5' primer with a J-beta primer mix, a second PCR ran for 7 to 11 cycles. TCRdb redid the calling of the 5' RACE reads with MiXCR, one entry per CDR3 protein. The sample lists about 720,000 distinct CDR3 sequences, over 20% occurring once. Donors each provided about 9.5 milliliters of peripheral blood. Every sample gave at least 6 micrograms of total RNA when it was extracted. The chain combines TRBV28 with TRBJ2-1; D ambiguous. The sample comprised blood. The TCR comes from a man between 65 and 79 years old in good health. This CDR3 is CASSGYQEQFF. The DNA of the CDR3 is TGTGCCAGCAGCGGGTATCAGGAGCAGTTCTTC.